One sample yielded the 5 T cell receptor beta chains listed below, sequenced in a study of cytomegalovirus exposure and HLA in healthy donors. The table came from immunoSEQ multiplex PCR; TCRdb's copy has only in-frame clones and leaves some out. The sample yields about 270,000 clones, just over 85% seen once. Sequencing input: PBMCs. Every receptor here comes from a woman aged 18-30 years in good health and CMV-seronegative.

DNA for the CDR3: TGTGCCTGGGGCGTAGTGGGGACAGGCCTCCCTGGTTTCTTT. Translation gives CAWGVVGTGLPGFF. This chain joins TRBV30 and TRBJ1-1, with 8 positions matching TRBD1. From germline, CDR1 is GTSNPN and CDR2 SVGIG (reference sequence). V dropped 5 bases and J dropped 13; count of bases not matched to a gene: 18. The CDR3 is made up of 14 amino acids.

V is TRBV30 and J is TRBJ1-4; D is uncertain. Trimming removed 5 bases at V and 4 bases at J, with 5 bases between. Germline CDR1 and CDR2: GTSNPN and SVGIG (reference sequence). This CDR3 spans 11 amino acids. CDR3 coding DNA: TGTGCCTGGGAGATTAATGAAAAACTGTTTTTT. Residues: CAWEINEKLFF.

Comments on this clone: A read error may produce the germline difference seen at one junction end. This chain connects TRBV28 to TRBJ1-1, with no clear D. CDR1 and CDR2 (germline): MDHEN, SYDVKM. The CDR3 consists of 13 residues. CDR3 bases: TGTGCCAGCGGTTTCGGACGAGGGACTGAAGCTTTCTTT. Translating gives CASGFGRGTEAFF.

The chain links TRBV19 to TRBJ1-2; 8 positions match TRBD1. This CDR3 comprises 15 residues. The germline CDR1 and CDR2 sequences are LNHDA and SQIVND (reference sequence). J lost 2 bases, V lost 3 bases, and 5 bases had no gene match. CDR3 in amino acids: CASSILAGGNYGYTF. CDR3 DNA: TGTGCCAGTAGTATTTTAGCAGGGGGCAACTATGGCTACACCTTC.

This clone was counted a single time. The CDR3 region has the DNA TGTGCCAGCAGCCGAGACAGGGGGGAGACCCAGTACTTC. It specifies CASSRDRGETQYF. V gene TRBV7-9 combines with J gene TRBJ2-5; TRBD1 agrees at 9 bases. The germline V gene encodes CDR1 SEHNR and CDR2 FQNEAQ (reference sequence). The CDR3 spans 13 residues. The J segment lost 5 bases and the V segment lost 5 bases, leaving 3 bases of the junction unmatched.